This TCR beta chain originates from a study of shared T cell receptors in the human thymus (dated by TCRdb to about 2021). Regarding the study in general: The study examined how self-reactive, shared T-cell receptor alpha chains are generated in the human thymus.

The CDR3 runs 15 residues from the cysteine to the phenylalanine. Of the read, only the CDR3 DNA is kept; its 45 bases are in frame from base 1. Relative to germline, V is missing 0 bases and J is missing 4 bases, with 3 bases of the junction outside any gene match. CDR1 MNHEY and CDR2 SVGAGI are derived from the germline V gene. Points on this clone: Its antigen remains unidentified. Base qualities are not at hand, and no much larger clone is one base apart.

The library was prepared using the immunoSEQ multiplex PCR assay. Not all clones reach the TCRdb copy of this immuneACCESS table, which keeps in-frame sequences only. Checked studies attribute under half of the gap to unresolved V genes and leave the rest unexplained. The sample has hundreds of thousands of clones on record, 75% to 80% of them singletons. Roughly 0.013% of the sample is taken by the ten largest. The sample was also reused in another study, on human thymus T cells. Looking at the second paper: The donors were immunologically healthy infants in Finland who had open corrective cardiac surgery for congenital heart defects. The thymus tissue came from surgical resects taken out during corrective cardiac surgery. V and J gene segment usage appeared biased in both thymic and peripheral blood repertoires. According to the related research, thymic TCR repertoires were highly overlapping among unrelated individuals. The study used under 10 infant thymus samples plus four related peripheral blood samples to characterize TCR alpha and beta repertoires. Donor ages ranging from roughly 7 to 250 days were recorded, and several male and a couple of female infants were included in the cohort. Thymocytes were released mechanically from tissue and stored at -70 °C as pellets of 10-30 million cells. Genomic DNA was extracted from frozen cell pellets with a QIAsymphony instrument. The immunoSEQ multiplex PCR assay was used to amplify the TCRB and TCRAD loci from a standardized amount of quality-controlled genomic DNA. The amplicons covered the V(D)J region and were long enough to include the CDR3 and to identify the V and J genes. The commercial immunoSEQ service was used to sequence amplicons on an Illumina platform. Primer bias and sequencing errors were corrected as previously described, and TCRAD and TCRB were defined on the basis of the IMGT database. Analysis of the repertoires was done with immunoSEQ Analyzer 3.0 and VDJTools and included basic statistics, V/J segment usage, diversity estimates, rarefaction and pairwise overlap. Chao1, ChaoE, Efron-Thisted, Shannon and inverse Simpson indices were used to estimate diversity, which was also estimated on datasets down-sampled to the smallest sample. Repertoire overlap was determined by strict matching of CDR3 nucleotide sequence, V gene and J gene, and Jaccard-based multidimensional scaling clustering was applied. Thymus samples yielded on average approximately 840,000 unique TCRB clonotypes, compared with 80,000 to 95,000 from blood samples.

The sequence derives from a boy less than two years old with a congenital heart defect. Donor details come from another sample of the same person, matched by shared clones. The chain couples TRBV6-5 to TRBJ2-5; the central 9 bases match TRBD2. Sequenced material: thymocytes. The CDR3: CASSYSRRGGETQYF. The bases read TGTGCCAGCAGTTACTCCCGGCGGGGGGGAGAGACCCAGTACTTC.